These 4 T cell receptor beta chains came from one sample sequenced in a study of PD-L1 blockade in urothelial cancer. Time point described: peripheral blood 6 weeks after treatment start. Method: immunoSEQ multiplex PCR; TCRdb's copy keeps in-frame clones and lacks some. The sample has about 51,000 clones, approximately 90% seen once; the top ten hold roughly 2.5%. This sample comprised PBMCs, obtained around atezolizumab (anti-PD-L1) treatment. The source of these receptors is a man aged 60-69 years with urothelial cancer.

This chain connects TRBV9 to TRBJ2-7; 8 positions match TRBD1. V trimming: 3 bases; J trimming: 1 base; junction bases outside the gene matches: 6. This CDR3 has 15 residues. The germline gives CDR1 SGDLS, CDR2 YYNGEE. In DNA, the CDR3 is TGTGCCAGCAGCGCGACCGGACAGGGATCCTACGAGCAGTACTTC. Translating gives CASSATGQGSYEQYF.

The chain employs TRBV4-2 and TRBJ1-2; D is uncertain. Looked up from germline, CDR1 is LGHNA and CDR2 is YNFKEQ. The length of the CDR3 is 15 residues. Trimming removed 1 base at V and 7 bases at J, with 16 bases between. The CDR3 DNA is TGTGCCAGCAGCCAAGCGGGTTCGGGAGTTGGTGGCTACACCTTC. Translated, it gives CASSQAGSGVGGYTF.

The chain has TRBV27 and TRBJ1-4; TRBD1 matches at 9 bases. Trimming at V came to 6 bases and at J to 8 bases, leaving 7 bases not matched to a gene. Germline lookup yields CDR1 MNHEY and CDR2 SMNVEV (reference sequence). The CDR3 consists of 14 residues. The CDR3 loop reads CASRRTGAGEKLFF. DNA of the CDR3: TGTGCCAGCAGGAGGACAGGGGCGGGGGAAAAACTGTTTTTT.

The gene calls are TRBV6-5 and TRBJ2-1, with a possible D match to TRBD1 (6 bases). From germline, CDR1 is MNHEY and CDR2 SVGAGI. CDR3 length equals 13 residues. The ends were cut back, 4 bases at V and 6 bases at J, with 10 bases in the middle. The CDR3 loop is CASSSGVRNEQFF. The DNA for the CDR3 is TGTGCCAGCAGTTCAGGGGTACGCAATGAGCAGTTCTTC.